This is a list of T cell receptor beta chains from one sample in a study of T cells after yellow fever vaccination. Each CDR3 protein gets one entry after TCRdb re-called the 5' RACE reads with MiXCR. This table holds roughly 300,000 distinct CDR3 sequences, about 7.8% found once. The material sequenced was PBMCs, taken more than 35 days after the first yellow fever vaccination. The source is a man between 18 and 35 years old who received the YFV17D yellow fever vaccine. The CDR3 runs from the conserved cysteine through the conserved F or W. A D gene is named only where the DNA matches it firmly. Size is omitted from some rows. Given values are once, few, many or a class for expanded clones.

size	D	V	J	DNA	CDR3
few	TRBD1	TRBV18	TRBJ2-1	TGTGCCAGCTCACCTCGGGACAGGGAGAATGAGCAGTTCTTC	CASSPRDRENEQFF
.	.	TRBV5-4	TRBJ2-1	TGTGCCAGCAGCTTGTTGGGGAGCTCCTACAATGAGCGGTTCTTC	CASSLLGSSYNERFF
many	.	TRBV20-1	TRBJ2-4	TGCAGTGCTGGTTCTTTTCGAAACATTCAGTACTTC	CSAGSFRNIQYF
many	.	TRBV7-2	TRBJ2-1	TGTGCCAGCAGCATTACCAGGGCCGTTAATGAGCAGTTCTTC	CASSITRAVNEQFF
few	TRBD2	TRBV5-5	TRBJ2-5	TGTGCCAGCAGCTCGGTAGCGGGGGGGGCGGCAGAGACCCAGTACTTC	CASSSVAGGAAETQYF
few	.	TRBV5-6	TRBJ2-6	TGTGCCAGCTATTACGGAGGGTTTGGGGCCAACGTCCTGACTTTC	CASYYGGFGANVLTF
.	.	TRBV20-1	TRBJ1-1	TGCAGTGCCAGGGTGAGGGACGCTGAAGCTTTCTTT	CSARVRDAEAFF
few	.	TRBV7-6	TRBJ1-5	TGTGCCAGCAGCTTAGGGGGGACTCAGCCCCAGCATTTT	CASSLGGTQPQHF
many	TRBD1	TRBV7-2	TRBJ2-4	TGTGCCAGCCTTCGGATGGGACAGCGGCCAGCCAAAAACATTCAGTACTTC	CASLRMGQRPAKNIQYF
few	TRBD2	TRBV5-4	TRBJ2-5	TGTGCCAGCAGCTCAAGACTAGCGGGCCAAGAGACCCAGTACTTC	CASSSRLAGQETQYF
many	.	TRBV12-3/TRBV12-4	TRBJ1-2	TGTGCCAGCAGTTTGAGGGACTATGGCTACACCTTC	CASSLRDYGYTF
few	.	TRBV7-9	TRBJ1-6	TGTGCCAGCAGCCAAGTGAAAAGAAATTCACCCCTCCACTTT	CASSQVKRNSPLHF
many	.	TRBV5-1	TRBJ2-1	TGCGCCAGCAGCCCGACGGGCTATAGCTCCTACAATGAGCAGTTCTTC	CASSPTGYSSYNEQFF
.	TRBD2	TRBV7-2	TRBJ2-2	TGTGCCAGCACCATCGCGATAACTAGCGGGGTTAACACCGGGGAGCTGTTTTTT	CASTIAITSGVNTGELFF
many	.	TRBV4-3	TRBJ2-5	TGCGCCAGCAGCCAAGAGGGCTTCCGGGGGTATCAAAACTTC	CASSQEGFRGYQNF
.	.	TRBV5-1	TRBJ2-3	TGCGCCAGCAGCACCCAGACAGGAGATACGCAGTATTTT	CASSTQTGDTQYF
.	TRBD2	TRBV3-1	TRBJ2-3	TGTGCCAGCAGCTCCCTGCCGGGAAGTAGCGGGGTAACAGATACGCAGTATTTT	CASSSLPGSSGVTDTQYF
few	.	TRBV6-1	TRBJ2-3	TGTGCCAGCAGTGAATCCCCCGGTCAGACGCAGTATTTT	CASSESPGQTQYF